This record covers a single T cell receptor beta chain. The antigen is not known. This sample is part of a study of T cell responses to AZD1222 COVID-19 vaccine. Findings and limits, study-wide: Only six AZD1222 recipients tested seropositive at baseline. Unmutated variant regions are reportedly targeted by nearly half of spike-specific TCRs.

Assay used: immunoSEQ multiplex PCR; TCRdb lists only in-frame clones, some missing. The top ten hold 1.9% of the sample, which has about 180,000 clones, 92% seen once. Per germline, CDR1 LGHDT and CDR2 YNNKEL (reference sequence). Deletions cut 1 base from V and 8 bases from J, with 11 bases between. The CDR3 runs to 13 residues. This TCR derives from an adult who received the AZD1222 COVID-19 vaccine. Material: peripheral blood, obtained 28 days after the second AZD1222 dose. This sequence joins TRBV3-1 (or the pseudogene TRBV3-2) and TRBJ1-2, with D perhaps TRBD1 (5 bases). DNA of the CDR3: TGTGCCAGCAGCCAAGGCCAGGGAGGCGGCTACACCTTC. Translation gives CASSQGQGGGYTF.